The next 24 T cell receptor beta chains were all read from a single sample in a study of blood T cells in healthy people across ages. A J-beta primer mix and a sample-barcoded 5' primer were used in a second PCR of roughly 7 to 12 cycles. TCRdb fed the 5' RACE reads into MiXCR, producing one record per CDR3 protein. The sample lists hundreds of thousands of distinct CDR3 sequences; under 30% were seen once. Sequences were obtained from blood. All receptors come from a woman of 80 years or more in good health.

This clonotype was detected many times. CDR3 amino acids: CASSLGGARGFRGYTF. The DNA for the CDR3 is TGTGCCAGCAGCTTGGGAGGAGCACGGGGATTTCGTGGCTACACCTTC. This chain uses TRBV5-8 with TRBJ1-2; D is undetermined. This CDR3 has 16 amino acids. The V end lost 0 bases, the J end lost 7 bases, and 19 bases lay between the germline ends. Germline CDR1 is SGHTS and CDR2 is YDEGEE.

This clonotype was recorded at least ten times. The J gene is TRBJ2-7, the V gene TRBV20-1, with D perhaps matching TRBD1 (7 bases). The CDR3 spans 12 residues. Trimming removed 3 bases at V and 6 bases at J, with 12 bases between. In germline, CDR1 is DFQATT, CDR2 SNEGSKA (reference sequence). The CDR3 nucleotides read TGCAGTGCTAGTATCCAGGGGGGCGAGCAGTACTTC. Translated: CSASIQGGEQYF.

This clonotype was seen more than once but under ten times. V gene TRBV2 combines with J gene TRBJ2-1; 10 positions agree with TRBD1. The V gene's germline CDR1 is SNHLY and CDR2 FYNNEI. V was pared by 4 bases and J by 6 bases, with 9 bases of the junction left unmatched. This CDR3 spans 16 amino acids. In DNA form, the CDR3 reads TGTGCCAGCAGTGGGGGGGAGGACAGGGGGTGCAATGAGCAGTTCTTC. Translated: CASSGGEDRGCNEQFF.

This clonotype was counted between two and nine times. This chain uses TRBV20-1 with TRBJ1-5; D is unresolved. The V gene's germline CDR1 is DFQATT and CDR2 SNEGSKA (reference sequence). The V end lost 4 bases, the J end lost 0 bases, and 7 bases lay between the germline ends. The CDR3 runs 13 residues. The CDR3 DNA reads as TGCAGTGCTACCAGTTATAGCAATCAGCCCCAGCATTTT. The encoded protein is CSATSYSNQPQHF.

On this clonotype itself: One end of the junction fails to match germline, which may point to a read error. The chain couples TRBV15 to TRBJ1-3; D call uncertain. Germline V gives CDR1 LNHNV, CDR2 YYDKDF (reference sequence). The CDR3 runs to 15 residues. This chain's CDR3 is CATKNTPGSQNTRYF. The DNA for the CDR3 is TGTGCCACCAAAAATACGCCGGGCAGTCAGAACACCAGATATTTT.

In this sample, this clonotype turned up many times. The chain joins TRBV5-6 to TRBJ2-3; D may be TRBD2 (6 bases). Germline CDR1 and CDR2: SGHDT and YYEEEE. Between the trimmed V and J ends, which lost 1 base and 2 bases, there was a span of 11 bases. This CDR3 spans 15 amino acids. The CDR3 DNA is TGTGCCAGCAGCTTGACGGCGGGGACCACAGATACGCAGTATTTT. Translation gives CASSLTAGTTDTQYF. Full variable domain (outside the CDR3, taken from reference TRBV5-6 and TRBJ2-3): DAGVTQSPTHLIKTRGQQVTLRCSPKSGHDTVSWYQQALGQGPQFIFQYYEEEERQRGNFPDRFSGHQFPNYSSELNVNALLLGDSALYLCASSLTAGTTDTQYFGPGTRLTVL.

The chain recombines TRBV2 with TRBJ2-2, with 7 bases identical to TRBD2. The CDR3 loop spans 15 amino acids. CDR1 and CDR2 (germline): SNHLY, FYNNEI. J was trimmed by 6 bases and V by 8 bases; bases with no gene match: 12. The CDR3 DNA sequence: TGTGCCAGCTCACTTCCCCTTCTAGCGGCCGGGGAGCTGTTTTTT. This encodes CASSLPLLAAGELFF.

Ten or more counts support this clonotype. This rearrangement joins TRBV2 to TRBJ1-2, with TRBD1 identical over 7 bases. This CDR3 spans 15 amino acids. The germline V gene has CDR1 SNHLY and CDR2 FYNNEI. Trimming cost V 8 bases and J 1 base; bases outside gene matches: 10. CDR3 protein: CASGRGGTDNYGYTF. For the CDR3, the DNA is TGTGCCAGCGGCCGGGGAGGGACAGATAACTATGGCTACACCTTC.

This clonotype was detected many times. V gene TRBV10-3 combines with J gene TRBJ2-1; perhaps TRBD2 as D (7 bases). CDR3 length: 15 amino acids. CDR1 is ENHRY and CDR2 is SYGVKD in the germline V gene. The V gene lost 6 bases and the J gene lost 7 bases, with 19 bases spanning the gap. CDR3 loop: CAISKGGGASNEQFF. CDR3 DNA sequence: TGTGCCATCAGCAAAGGAGGGGGGGCCTCGAATGAGCAGTTCTTC.

This clonotype has at least ten counts. The chain employs TRBV21-1 and TRBJ2-7; TRBD1, the table's D call, was not compared with the DNA. TRBV21-1 represents a pseudogene. The CDR3 has 18 amino acids. CDR3 sequence reads: CASSKALFLPGQTYEQYF. The CDR3 DNA reads as TGTGCCAGCAGCAAAGCGCTTTTTTTACCGGGACAAACCTACGAGCAGTACTTC.

This clonotype was counted ten times or more. V usage is TRBV29-1 and J usage is TRBJ2-1; D unresolved. The V and J ends lost 0 bases and 0 bases respectively, with 3 bases between them. CDR3 length equals 13 residues. Germline CDR1 is SQVTM and CDR2 is ANQGSEA. The CDR3 here is CSVEEGSYNEQFF. Written as DNA, the CDR3 is TGCAGCGTTGAAGAGGGCTCCTACAATGAGCAGTTCTTC.

This clonotype was counted only a few times. This sequence joins TRBV7-8 and TRBJ2-5; D is perhaps TRBD1 (6 bases). Germline V gene lookup returns CDR1 SGHVS and CDR2 FQNEAQ. Trimming took 5 bases from V and 11 from J, leaving 24 bases between them. The CDR3 is made up of 15 amino acids. In DNA, the CDR3 is TGTGCCAGCAGCACAGGACAGTTTGGGAGCAATGAGCAGTACTTC. Translation: CASSTGQFGSNEQYF.

This clonotype was seen ten or more times. The rearrangement uses TRBV4-2 and TRBJ1-4, with D maybe TRBD1 (5 bases). CDR3 size: 16 residues. Trimming shortened V by 0 bases and J by 4 bases, and 12 bases separated the two germline ends. The germline V gene encodes CDR1 LGHNA and CDR2 YNFKEQ. This CDR3 reads CASSQDGTGVNEKLFF. DNA of the CDR3: TGTGCCAGCAGCCAAGATGGGACGGGGGTTAATGAAAAACTGTTTTTT.

The J gene is TRBJ2-5, the V gene TRBV14; D gene ambiguous. CDR1 SGHDN and CDR2 FVKESK come from the germline V gene. V dropped 3 bases and J dropped 11 bases, with 10 bases sitting between them. The CDR3 loop spans 11 amino acids. The CDR3, as DNA: TGTGCCAGCAGCCAGAGTTATGGGCAGTACTTC. Protein sequence: CASSQSYGQYF.

The table lists this clonotype with a few counts. The chain carries TRBV11-2 and TRBJ2-1, with D possibly being TRBD2 (6 bases). Per the germline V gene, CDR1 is SGHAT and CDR2 is FQNNGV. V shed 5 bases and J shed 7 bases, with 15 bases lying between them. The CDR3 length is 14 residues. The CDR3: CASSPSGDLNEQFF. In DNA, the CDR3 is TGTGCCAGCAGCCCGTCGGGGGACCTAAATGAGCAGTTCTTC. Variable domain in full (rest from reference TRBV11-2 and TRBJ2-1): EAGVAQSPRYKIIEKRQSVAFWCNPISGHATLYWYQQILGQGPKLLIQFQNNGVVDDSQLPKDRFSAERLKGVDSTLKIQPAKLEDSAVYLCASSPSGDLNEQFFGPGTRLTVL.

This clonotype has a handful of counts. A much larger clone lies one base from this, so it may be a read error. V gene TRBV5-6 combines with J gene TRBJ2-7; D is undetermined. V lost 7 bases and J 7 bases, leaving 18 bases between the germline ends. The CDR3 has 13 residues. Germline V gene data show CDR1 as SGHDT and CDR2 as YYEEEE. CDR3 sequence: CASGETDRDEQYF. The CDR3 DNA is TGTGCCAGCGGAGAGACGGATCGAGATGAGCAGTACTTC.

This chain connects TRBV5-6 to TRBJ1-5; D not resolved. The germline V and J ends were trimmed by 3 bases and 3 bases, with 13 bases remaining between them. The germline V gene has CDR1 SGHDT and CDR2 YYEEEE. The CDR3 totals 15 residues. CDR3: CASSSDLDANQPQHF. The CDR3 region has the DNA TGTGCCAGCAGCTCCGACTTGGACGCCAATCAGCCCCAGCATTTT.

With respect to this clonotype: This may arise from a read error, as a much more abundant clone is one base away. Since no conserved phenylalanine or tryptophan closes the CDR3, a read error is the likely cause. This rearrangement joins TRBV20-1 to TRBJ2-7; TRBD2 agrees at 7 bases. The J call may be mistaken, given a closer DNA end match to TRBJ2-4. Germline assignment: CDR1 DFQATT and CDR2 SNEGSKA (reference sequence). The CDR3 spans 16 residues. The CDR3 region is CSARDLRTRTENIQYL. CDR3 nucleotide sequence: TGCAGTGCTAGAGATCTCCGGACTAGGACGGAAAACATTCAGTACTTA.

The chain links TRBV6-5 to TRBJ2-1; 10 nucleotides line up with TRBD1. With 6 bases clipped from V and 7 bases from J, the junction kept 6 bases outside the gene matches. Per germline, CDR1 MNHEY and CDR2 SVGAGI. CDR3 length equals 14 residues. The CDR3 sequence: CASRRQGAGNEQFF. CDR3 bases: TGTGCCAGCAGGCGACAGGGGGCAGGTAATGAGCAGTTCTTC.

The chain carries TRBV20-1 and TRBJ2-7, with 11 bases fitting TRBD1. CDR3 size: 17 residues. V trimming: 2 bases; J trimming: 7 bases; junction bases outside the gene matches: 16. Germline CDR1 reads DFQATT; CDR2 reads SNEGSKA (reference sequence). The CDR3 sequence is CSARYQRTGGSRGEQYF. CDR3 bases: TGCAGTGCTAGATATCAGAGGACAGGGGGCTCTAGGGGGGAGCAGTACTTC.

With regard to this clonotype: A clone one base away is much larger, so this may be a read error. The chain couples TRBV20-1 to TRBJ1-2; TRBD1 matches 10 bases. Losses at the gene ends were 6 bases for V and 6 bases for J; bases not matched to a gene: 4. Germline V gives CDR1 DFQATT, CDR2 SNEGSKA (reference sequence). The CDR3 runs to 12 residues. The CDR3 is CSAGGTGDGYTF. The CDR3 DNA reads TGCAGTGCAGGCGGGACAGGGGATGGCTACACCTTC.

This clonotype was seen many times. The chain employs TRBV20-1 and TRBJ1-1; D is ambiguous. This CDR3 region has 13 residues. CDR1 DFQATT and CDR2 SNEGSKA come from the germline V gene (reference sequence). Between the trimmed V and J ends, which lost 3 bases and 0 bases, there was a span of 8 bases. The CDR3 DNA is TGCAGTGCTAGGGCCCCGGTGAACACTGAAGCTTTCTTT. Its protein is CSARAPVNTEAFF.

This clonotype was detected ten times or more. The J gene is TRBJ2-5, the V gene TRBV20-1; TRBD2 matches at 9 bases. This CDR3 spans 16 amino acids. Germline V gives CDR1 DFQATT, CDR2 SNEGSKA (reference sequence). V dropped 8 bases and J dropped 5; count of bases not matched to a gene: 18. In nucleotides, the CDR3 is TGCAGTCCACGCGGGGCTAGCGGGGTCCATGGGGAGACCCAGTACTTC. Amino acids: CSPRGASGVHGETQYF.

To note about this clonotype: A much larger clone differs by one base, so this may be a read error. This chain connects TRBV7-3 to TRBJ2-3, with TRBD2 matching 7 bases. This CDR3 is built from 15 residues. Germline V gives CDR1 SGHTA, CDR2 FQGTGA. The J segment lost 1 base and the V segment lost 2 bases, leaving 3 bases of the junction unmatched. CDR3 DNA sequence: TGTGCCAGCAGCTTATGGGGGGGGGGCACAGATACGCAGTATTTT. This encodes CASSLWGGGTDTQYF.